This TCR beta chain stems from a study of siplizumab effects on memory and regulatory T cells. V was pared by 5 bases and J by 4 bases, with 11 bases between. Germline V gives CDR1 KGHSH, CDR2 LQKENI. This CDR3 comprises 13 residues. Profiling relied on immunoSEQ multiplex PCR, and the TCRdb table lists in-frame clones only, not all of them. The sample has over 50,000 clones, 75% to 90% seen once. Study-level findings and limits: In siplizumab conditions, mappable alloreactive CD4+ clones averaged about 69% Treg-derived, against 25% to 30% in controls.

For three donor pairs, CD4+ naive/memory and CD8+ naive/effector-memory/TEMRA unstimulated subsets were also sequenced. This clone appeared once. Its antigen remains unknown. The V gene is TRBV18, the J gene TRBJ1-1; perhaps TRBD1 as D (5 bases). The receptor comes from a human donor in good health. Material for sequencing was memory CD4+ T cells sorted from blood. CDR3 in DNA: TGTGCCAGCTCAGAAAATCAGGGCACTGAAGCTTTCTTT. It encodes CASSENQGTEAFF.